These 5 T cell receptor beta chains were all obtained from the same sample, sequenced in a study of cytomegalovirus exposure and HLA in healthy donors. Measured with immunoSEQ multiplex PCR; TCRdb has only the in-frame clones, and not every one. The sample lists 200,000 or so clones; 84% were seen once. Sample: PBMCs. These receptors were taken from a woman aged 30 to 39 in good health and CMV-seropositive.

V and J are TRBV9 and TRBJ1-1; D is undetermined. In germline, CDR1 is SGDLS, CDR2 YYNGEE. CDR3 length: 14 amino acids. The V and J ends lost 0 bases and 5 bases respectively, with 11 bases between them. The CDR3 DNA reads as TGTGCCAGCAGCGTAGAGAGAGGGAATACTGAAGCTTTCTTT. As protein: CASSVERGNTEAFF.

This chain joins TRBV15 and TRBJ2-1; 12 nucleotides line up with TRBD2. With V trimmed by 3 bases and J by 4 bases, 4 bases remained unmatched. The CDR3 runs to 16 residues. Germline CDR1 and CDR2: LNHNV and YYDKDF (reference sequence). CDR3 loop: CATSRGGLAGYNEQFF. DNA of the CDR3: TGTGCCACCAGCAGGGGGGGACTAGCGGGTTACAATGAGCAGTTCTTC.

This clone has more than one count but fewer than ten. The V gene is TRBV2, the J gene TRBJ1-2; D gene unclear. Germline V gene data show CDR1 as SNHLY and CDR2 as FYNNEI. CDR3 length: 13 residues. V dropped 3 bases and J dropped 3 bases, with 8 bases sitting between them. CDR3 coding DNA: TGTGCCAGCAGTGAGCGTCAGGACTATGGCTACACCTTC. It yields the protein CASSERQDYGYTF.

This CDR3 reads CASSARDSTSGEQFF. Written as DNA, the CDR3 is TGTGCCAGCAGCGCCCGGGACTCCACCTCCGGTGAGCAGTTCTTC. The chain employs TRBV9 and TRBJ2-1; perhaps TRBD2 as D (6 bases). CDR3 length: 15 residues. In germline, CDR1 is SGDLS, CDR2 YYNGEE. Trimming pared 3 bases from V and 9 bases from J, leaving 19 bases between.

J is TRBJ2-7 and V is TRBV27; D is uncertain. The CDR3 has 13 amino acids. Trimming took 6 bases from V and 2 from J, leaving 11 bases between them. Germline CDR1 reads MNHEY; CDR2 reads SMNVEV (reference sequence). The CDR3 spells CASSLRVTYEQYF. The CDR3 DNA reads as TGTGCCAGCAGCCTCCGAGTGACCTACGAGCAGTACTTC.